This is a list of T cell receptor beta chains from one sample in a study of OX40 agonist ivuxolimab in advanced cancers. TCRdb's table, derived via immunoSEQ multiplex PCR, lists solely in-frame clones and lacks some. Among approximately 49,000 clones, around 80% were seen once, and the ten largest hold approximately 1.6%. The specimen was CD4+ or CD8+ T cells sorted from blood, collected in a trial of the OX40 agonist ivuxolimab. These receptors all come from an adult with an advanced solid tumor such as melanoma, head and neck, liver or kidney cancer. The CDR3 runs from the conserved cysteine through the conserved F or W. Each record gives: V gene, D gene, J gene, clone size, CDR3 protein, CDR3 DNA. D genes are given only for firm matches. Rows may omit the clone size; those that give it use once, few, many or a size class.

v_call: TRBV7-2
d_call: TRBD1
j_call: TRBJ1-1
clone_size: .
cdr3_aa: CASSLRTGLAFF
cdr3_nt: TGTGCCAGCAGCTTGAGGACAGGGTTGGCTTTCTTT

v_call: TRBV5-1
d_call: TRBD1
j_call: TRBJ1-4
clone_size: .
cdr3_aa: CASSPTVGQGALSEKLFF
cdr3_nt: TGCGCCAGCAGCCCAACTGTCGGGCAGGGGGCGCTCAGTGAAAAACTGTTTTTT

v_call: TRBV10-3
d_call: .
j_call: TRBJ1-5
clone_size: few
cdr3_aa: CAISEELSNQPQHF
cdr3_nt: TGTGCCATCAGTGAGGAACTTAGCAATCAGCCCCAGCATTTT

v_call: TRBV19
d_call: TRBD2
j_call: TRBJ2-1
clone_size: once
cdr3_aa: CASSIGTSGERFYNEQFF
cdr3_nt: TGTGCCAGTAGTATCGGGACTAGCGGGGAGAGATTTTACAATGAGCAGTTCTTC

v_call: TRBV10-3
d_call: TRBD1
j_call: TRBJ2-2
clone_size: .
cdr3_aa: CAISVGTGNTGELFF
cdr3_nt: TGTGCCATCAGCGTCGGGACAGGGAACACCGGGGAGCTGTTTTTT

v_call: TRBV7-8
d_call: TRBD2
j_call: TRBJ2-2
clone_size: .
cdr3_aa: CASSSRDGGTGELFF
cdr3_nt: TGTGCCAGCAGCTCCCGGGACGGGGGGACCGGGGAGCTGTTTTTT

v_call: TRBV10-3
d_call: TRBD1
j_call: TRBJ2-7
clone_size: .
cdr3_aa: CAISGTEDEQYF
cdr3_nt: TGTGCCATCAGCGGGACAGAAGACGAGCAGTACTTC

v_call: TRBV6-5
d_call: TRBD1
j_call: TRBJ2-3
clone_size: .
cdr3_aa: CASSYTGQGIDTQYF
cdr3_nt: TGTGCCAGCAGTTATACGGGACAGGGAATAGATACGCAGTATTTT

v_call: TRBV7-2
d_call: TRBD2
j_call: TRBJ2-5
clone_size: once
cdr3_aa: CASSLALLAGGETQYF
cdr3_nt: TGTGCCAGCAGCTTAGCGCTGCTAGCGGGAGGGGAGACCCAGTACTTC

v_call: TRBV19
d_call: TRBD1
j_call: TRBJ2-5
clone_size: once
cdr3_aa: CASKDRAKTQYF
cdr3_nt: TGTGCCAGTAAAGACAGGGCGAAGACCCAGTACTTC

v_call: TRBV6-6
d_call: .
j_call: TRBJ2-5
clone_size: .
cdr3_aa: CASSYSIAQETQYF
cdr3_nt: TGTGCCAGCAGTTACTCGATCGCGCAAGAGACCCAGTACTTC

v_call: TRBV19
d_call: TRBD2
j_call: TRBJ2-2
clone_size: .
cdr3_aa: CASSFLAGVVTGELFF
cdr3_nt: TGTGCCAGTAGTTTTTTAGCGGGAGTGGTTACCGGGGAGCTGTTTTTT

v_call: TRBV19
d_call: TRBD1
j_call: TRBJ2-2
clone_size: .
cdr3_aa: CASSIRAGQVGTGELFF
cdr3_nt: TGTGCCAGTAGTATTAGAGCCGGACAGGTCGGAACCGGGGAGCTGTTTTTT

v_call: TRBV10-1
d_call: .
j_call: TRBJ2-1
clone_size: .
cdr3_aa: CANSLPALGDNEQFF
cdr3_nt: TGCGCCAATTCCCTACCCGCGTTGGGCGACAATGAGCAGTTCTTC

v_call: TRBV12-5
d_call: TRBD1
j_call: TRBJ1-1
clone_size: .
cdr3_aa: CASGLDSPGTGITEAFF
cdr3_nt: TGTGCTAGTGGTTTGGACTCCCCCGGGACAGGGATTACTGAAGCTTTCTTT

v_call: TRBV11-2
d_call: TRBD1
j_call: TRBJ2-5
clone_size: .
cdr3_aa: CASRGQGETQYF
cdr3_nt: TGTGCCAGCAGGGGACAGGGCGAGACCCAGTACTTC

v_call: TRBV5-1
d_call: TRBD2
j_call: TRBJ2-7
clone_size: .
cdr3_aa: CASSLWGSGSTYEQYF
cdr3_nt: TGCGCCAGCAGCTTGTGGGGTAGCGGGTCTACCTACGAGCAGTACTTC

v_call: TRBV2
d_call: .
j_call: TRBJ1-2
clone_size: .
cdr3_aa: CASSEGTASYGYTF
cdr3_nt: TGTGCCAGCAGTGAGGGGACGGCTTCGTATGGCTACACCTTC

v_call: TRBV9
d_call: .
j_call: TRBJ1-1
clone_size: .
cdr3_aa: CASSLNLNTEAFF
cdr3_nt: TGTGCCAGCAGCCTAAACTTGAACACTGAAGCTTTCTTT

v_call: TRBV30
d_call: .
j_call: TRBJ2-7
clone_size: .
cdr3_aa: CAWSGGQGAHEQYF
cdr3_nt: TGTGCCTGGAGCGGGGGGCAGGGGGCCCACGAGCAGTACTTC

v_call: TRBV5-4
d_call: TRBD2
j_call: TRBJ2-1
clone_size: .
cdr3_aa: CASSLRLAGYNEQFF
cdr3_nt: TGTGCCAGCAGCTTAAGGCTAGCGGGGTACAATGAGCAGTTCTTC

v_call: TRBV23-1
d_call: .
j_call: TRBJ2-5
clone_size: .
cdr3_aa: CASSQSWGFNQETQYF
cdr3_nt: TGCGCCAGCAGTCAATCTTGGGGATTCAACCAAGAGACCCAGTACTTC

v_call: TRBV4-1
d_call: .
j_call: TRBJ2-3
clone_size: .
cdr3_aa: CASSQGVVGALADTQYF
cdr3_nt: TGCGCCAGCAGCCAAGGGGTTGTGGGAGCTTTGGCAGATACGCAGTATTTT

v_call: TRBV4-3
d_call: TRBD2
j_call: TRBJ2-2
clone_size: few
cdr3_aa: CASSHLAGRDTSGELFF
cdr3_nt: TGCGCCAGCAGCCACTTAGCGGGAAGGGATACCTCGGGGGAGCTGTTTTTT

v_call: TRBV28
d_call: .
j_call: TRBJ1-1
clone_size: .
cdr3_aa: CASRDGTQAFF
cdr3_nt: TGTGCCAGCAGGGACGGGACTCAAGCTTTCTTT

v_call: TRBV2
d_call: .
j_call: TRBJ2-7
clone_size: .
cdr3_aa: CASSPQPSTYEQYF
cdr3_nt: TGTGCCAGCAGTCCTCAGCCCAGTACCTACGAGCAGTACTTC

v_call: TRBV7-9
d_call: TRBD2
j_call: TRBJ2-3
clone_size: once
cdr3_aa: CASSTTSLDTQYF
cdr3_nt: TGTGCCAGCAGCACGACTAGCTTAGATACGCAGTATTTT

v_call: TRBV14
d_call: .
j_call: TRBJ2-7
clone_size: .
cdr3_aa: CASSQARGEQYF
cdr3_nt: TGTGCCAGCAGCCAAGCCCGGGGAGAGCAGTACTTC

v_call: TRBV7-2
d_call: .
j_call: TRBJ2-3
clone_size: .
cdr3_aa: CASSHGAAGTSTDTQYF
cdr3_nt: TGTGCCAGCAGCCATGGAGCAGCGGGTACAAGCACAGATACGCAGTATTTT

v_call: TRBV18
d_call: .
j_call: TRBJ2-5
clone_size: .
cdr3_aa: CASSRDFQETQYF
cdr3_nt: TGTGCCAGCTCACGGGACTTTCAAGAGACCCAGTACTTC